This entry describes one T cell receptor beta chain. The antigen remains undetermined. Germline CDR1 and CDR2: SQVTM and ANQGSEA. Unmatched junction bases numbered 5, after V lost 5 bases and J lost 3 bases. The CDR3 spans 13 residues. This sample is drawn from a study of radiotherapy plus CTLA-4 blockade in lung cancer. Study details: Disease control was present in under 35% of patients, and objective responses in 15% to 20%.

Study results and limitations: In blood, early T cell clone dynamics reportedly predicted response best, together with interferon-beta. Tumor-origin TCR clones grew in blood after radiotherapy plus ipilimumab.

Some clones are missing from TCRdb's copy, which holds only in-frame ones; the method was immunoSEQ multiplex PCR. Of some 50,000 clones listed, approximately 84% were seen once; the top ten hold roughly 5%. Sequenced here: peripheral blood, sampled from a patient treated with radiotherapy plus ipilimumab. This sequence joins TRBV29-1 and TRBJ1-2; TRBD1 aligns across 8 bases. This TCR came from a human donor with non-small cell lung cancer whose response to radiotherapy plus ipilimumab could not be evaluated. The CDR3 sequence: CSVRDRGDYGYTF. In DNA, the CDR3 is TGCAGCGTTAGAGACAGGGGTGACTATGGCTACACCTTC.